The 24 T cell receptor beta chains in this list originate from one sample, sequenced in a study of CD8+ T cells in alopecia areata. Treatment: oral pan-JAK inhibitor, 5-10 mg twice daily. Extracted RNA was reverse transcribed, and the resulting cDNA served as sequencing template. TCRdb's copy holds only in-frame clones and misses some; the assay was immunoSEQ multiplex PCR. The sample consists of around 270,000 clones, roughly 50% of them appearing once. Source: CD4+ T cells sorted from blood, taken at week 24, from a patient treated with tofacitinib. These TCRs come from a human donor with alopecia areata.

The CDR3 reads CSVEDIAGEKLFF. CDR3 DNA sequence: TGCAGCGTTGAAGACATCGCGGGAGAAAAACTGTTTTTT. The V call is TRBV29-1, the J call TRBJ1-4; D uncertain. The CDR3 covers 13 residues. Trimming removed 0 bases from V and 8 bases from J, with 10 bases in between. Looked up from germline, CDR1 is SQVTM and CDR2 is ANQGSEA.

This chain uses TRBV27 with TRBJ1-6; possible D gene TRBD1, 5 bases. Trimming left V 0 bases short and J 4 bases short, with 16 bases between. From germline, CDR1 is MNHEY and CDR2 SMNVEV (reference sequence). The CDR3 loop spans 18 amino acids. For the CDR3, the DNA is TGTGCCAGCAGTTTATCCGGGGACCCCCCAACTTATAATTCACCCCTCCACTTT. Its translation: CASSLSGDPPTYNSPLHF.

The V and J genes are TRBV2 and TRBJ1-2; D gene ambiguous. V lost 8 bases to trimming and J lost 1 base, with 11 bases between them. The CDR3 is 13 amino acids. CDR1 SNHLY and CDR2 FYNNEI come from the germline V gene. CDR3 DNA: TGTGCCAGCCCGACCTCGGTTAACTATGGCTACACCTTC. Its translation: CASPTSVNYGYTF.

For the CDR3, the DNA is TGTGCCAGCAGCTCTGGGGTGGCCCAGTACTTC. This sequence encodes CASSSGVAQYF. The rearrangement joins TRBV14 to TRBJ2-5; D ambiguous. In germline, CDR1 is SGHDN, CDR2 FVKESK. CDR3 length: 11 amino acids. Trimming stripped 5 bases from V and 9 bases from J, with 10 bases between.

This clone was seen more than once but under ten times. The V and J genes are TRBV11-2 and TRBJ2-4; unclear D gene. The CDR3 has 14 residues. Germline V gene lookup returns CDR1 SGHAT and CDR2 FQNNGV. V was pared by 5 bases and J by 0 bases, with 8 bases between. The CDR3 bases are TGTGCCAGCAGCATTGCGGTAGCCAAAAACATTCAGTACTTC. Translating gives CASSIAVAKNIQYF.

CDR3 sequence reads: CAWSRWSPNTEAFF. The CDR3 nucleotides read TGTGCCTGGAGTCGATGGTCTCCGAACACTGAAGCTTTCTTT. The gene calls are TRBV30 and TRBJ1-1; the D is unclear. Germline assignment: CDR1 GTSNPN and CDR2 SVGIG (reference sequence). CDR3 size: 14 residues. V dropped 2 bases and J dropped 1 base, with 11 bases sitting between them.

This chain uses TRBV27 with TRBJ1-5, with D unresolved. Trimming took off 3 bases at V and 0 bases at J, with 12 bases between the two ends. The CDR3 consists of 16 residues. The germline V gene has CDR1 MNHEY and CDR2 SMNVEV (reference sequence). CDR3 amino acids: CASSLLGKYSNQPQHF. In nucleotides, the CDR3 is TGTGCCAGCAGTTTGTTAGGGAAATATAGCAATCAGCCCCAGCATTTT.

CDR3 sequence (DNA): TGTGCCAGCAGTTGGGCGGGACAGGCTTCCGGCTACGAGCAGTACTTC. It translates to CASSWAGQASGYEQYF. The J gene is TRBJ2-7, the V gene TRBV25-1; 8 bases fit TRBD1. V lost 5 bases to trimming and J lost 3 bases; unmatched junction nucleotides: 12. CDR3 length equals 16 residues. Germline CDR1 MGHDK, CDR2 SYGVNS.

The V gene is TRBV30, the J gene TRBJ1-6; D gene unclear. CDR1 GTSNPN and CDR2 SVGIG come from the germline V gene (reference sequence). The CDR3 sequence is 14 residues long. V lost 0 bases and J lost 6, with 9 bases in between. CDR3 nucleotides: TGTGCCTGGAGTGTTAGGAGGGTTAATTCACCCCTCCACTTT. It encodes CAWSVRRVNSPLHF.

The chain is built from TRBV7-2 and TRBJ2-6, with a tentative D call TRBD2 (5 bases). Germline V gene data show CDR1 as SGHTA and CDR2 as FQGNSA. The germline V and J ends were trimmed by 1 base and 4 bases, with 8 bases remaining between them. This CDR3 has 15 amino acids. The CDR3 protein is CASSLVGAGANVLTF. In DNA form, the CDR3 reads TGTGCCAGCAGCTTAGTGGGAGCCGGGGCCAACGTCCTGACTTTC. The full variable domain, in which reference TRBV7-2 and TRBJ2-6 provide the parts outside the CDR3, is GAGVSQSPSNKVTEKGKDVELRCDPISGHTALYWYRQSLGQGLEFLIYFQGNSAPDKSGLPSDRFSAERTGGSVSTLTIQRTQQEDSAVYLCASSLVGAGANVLTFGAGSRLTVL.

The chain uses TRBV2 and TRBJ2-7; 11 nucleotides line up with TRBD2. The CDR3 extends over 14 amino acids. With V trimmed by 9 bases and J by 2 bases, 6 bases remained unmatched. Germline V CDR1 and CDR2: SNHLY, FYNNEI. The CDR3, as DNA: TGTGCCAGTTCCAGGGGACTAGCGGCCTACGAGCAGTACTTC. Protein: CASSRGLAAYEQYF.

The sample holds a few counts of this clone. The chain combines TRBV6-1 with TRBJ2-1; D is ambiguous. CDR1 and CDR2 from the germline V gene are MNHNS and SASEGT. This CDR3 contains 14 residues. V was clipped by 3 bases and J by 6 bases, with 12 bases between them. CDR3 protein: CASSDVSQSNEQFF. In nucleotides, the CDR3 is TGTGCCAGCAGTGACGTGAGCCAGTCCAATGAGCAGTTCTTC.

This clone has a handful of counts. The chain is built from TRBV5-4 and TRBJ2-5; possible D gene TRBD2, 5 bases. The CDR3 runs to 14 residues. The V gene's germline CDR1 is SGHNT and CDR2 YYREEE (reference sequence). The V gene lost 3 bases and the J gene lost 5 bases, with 14 bases spanning the gap. CDR3 in amino acids: CASSSGLGGETQYF. CDR3 bases: TGTGCCAGCAGCTCTGGGCTAGGAGGCGAGACCCAGTACTTC.

V is TRBV29-1 and J is TRBJ1-2; the match to TRBD1 covers 7 bases. The CDR3 sequence is 13 residues long. CDR1 SQVTM and CDR2 ANQGSEA come from the germline V gene. V lost 3 bases and J lost 4; bases outside the gene matches: 5. CDR3 nucleotides: TGCAGCGTTGAGAAGGGGGCAGGCTATGGCTACACCTTC. Encoded protein: CSVEKGAGYGYTF.

There are a few counts of this clone. CDR3 residues: CASSYPTGSSYEQYF. As DNA, the CDR3 is TGTGCCAGCAGCTACCCGACAGGGAGCTCCTACGAGCAGTACTTC. This chain joins TRBV28 and TRBJ2-7; 7 bases are shared with TRBD1. V was pared by 6 bases and J by 0 bases, with 8 bases of the junction left unmatched. This CDR3 has 15 residues. The germline V gene encodes CDR1 MDHEN and CDR2 SYDVKM.

This clone has just a few counts. The V and J genes are TRBV2 and TRBJ2-7, with 9 bases aligning to TRBD1. This CDR3 has 16 residues. V lost 0 bases, J lost 1 base, and 4 bases stayed unmatched. CDR1 is SNHLY and CDR2 is FYNNEI in the germline V gene. The CDR3 is CASSEAWDRASYEQYF. In nucleotides, the CDR3 is TGTGCCAGCAGTGAAGCCTGGGACAGGGCGTCCTACGAGCAGTACTTC.

V usage is TRBV9 and J usage is TRBJ2-7; TRBD2 aligns across 7 bases. Germline trimming cut 0 bases from V and 2 bases from J; bases unmatched to any gene: 5. Germline CDR1 reads SGDLS; CDR2 reads YYNGEE. The CDR3 extends over 15 amino acids. The CDR3 loop is CASSVGASGPYEQYF. CDR3 sequence (DNA): TGTGCCAGCAGCGTAGGGGCTAGCGGACCCTACGAGCAGTACTTC.

This chain links TRBV6-5 with TRBJ2-1; TRBD2 is a possible D gene (7 bases). This CDR3 comprises 15 residues. Germline CDR1 reads MNHEY; CDR2 reads SVGAGI. Trimming cost V 7 bases and J 0 bases, with 13 bases left between them. The CDR3 here is CASTRGASSYNEQFF. The CDR3 bases are TGTGCCAGCACACGGGGGGCTTCCTCCTACAATGAGCAGTTCTTC.

The chain is built from TRBV7-8 and TRBJ2-3, with 10 bases fitting TRBD2. V shed 1 base and J 2 bases; nucleotides not matched to a gene: 6. The CDR3 extends over 17 amino acids. CDR1 and CDR2 from the germline V gene are SGHVS and FQNEAQ. The chain's CDR3 is CASSLVVAGGPTDTQYF. CDR3 nucleotide sequence: TGTGCCAGCAGCTTAGTGGTAGCGGGGGGCCCCACAGATACGCAGTATTTT.

V and J are TRBV5-6 and TRBJ1-5; 7 bases match TRBD1. The CDR3 has 15 residues. Trimming took 2 bases from V and 4 from J; bases not matched to a gene: 6. Germline V CDR1 and CDR2: SGHDT, YYEEEE. Here the CDR3 DNA reads TGTGCCAGCAGCTTAGGTACAGGGGCAAATCAGCCCCAGCATTTT. It codes for CASSLGTGANQPQHF. Filled out from reference TRBV5-6 and TRBJ1-5, the complete variable domain reads DAGVTQSPTHLIKTRGQQVTLRCSPKSGHDTVSWYQQALGQGPQFIFQYYEEEERQRGNFPDRFSGHQFPNYSSELNVNALLLGDSALYLCASSLGTGANQPQHFGDGTRLSIL.

The genes are TRBV15 and TRBJ1-5; 7 nucleotides align to TRBD1. V lost 5 bases and J lost 5; bases outside the gene matches: 9. CDR3 length: 15 residues. The germline gives CDR1 LNHNV, CDR2 YYDKDF (reference sequence). The CDR3 protein is CATSGEGDSHQPQHF. CDR3 DNA: TGTGCCACCAGCGGGGAGGGGGACAGCCATCAGCCCCAGCATTTT.

This clone was seen only once. The chain employs TRBV6-6 and TRBJ2-5; 7 nucleotides match TRBD2. CDR1 and CDR2 (germline): MNHNY, SVGAGI (reference sequence). J gave up 1 base and V 4 bases, and 3 bases lay outside the gene matches. The length of the CDR3 is 14 residues. The chain's CDR3 is CASSSTSAQETQYF. The DNA of the CDR3 is TGTGCCAGCAGTTCCACTAGCGCCCAAGAGACCCAGTACTTC.

V is TRBV28 and J is TRBJ2-1, with 7 positions matching TRBD2. V was clipped by 6 bases and J by 6 bases; unmatched bases: 14. CDR1 and CDR2 from the germline V gene are MDHEN and SYDVKM. The CDR3 totals 16 residues. As DNA, the CDR3 is TGTGCCAGCAGCCTCCCGGGGGGATCCATAATCAATGAGCAGTTCTTC. Translation gives CASSLPGGSIINEQFF. The full variable domain, in which reference TRBV28 and TRBJ2-1 provide the parts outside the CDR3, is DVKVTQSSRYLVKRTGEKVFLECVQDMDHENMFWYRQDPGLGLRLIYFSYDVKMKEKGDIPEGYSVSREKKERFSLILESASTNQTSMYLCASSLPGGSIINEQFFGPGTRLTVL.

This clone came up once. The chain links TRBV5-4 to TRBJ2-5; 12 bases are shared with TRBD2. Unmatched junction bases numbered 4, after V lost 3 bases and J lost 4 bases. The germline CDR1 and CDR2 sequences are SGHNT and YYREEE (reference sequence). The CDR3 length is 15 residues. The CDR3, as DNA: TGTGCCAGCAGCTCGGGGACTAGCGGGCGAGAGACCCAGTACTTC. This sequence encodes CASSSGTSGRETQYF.